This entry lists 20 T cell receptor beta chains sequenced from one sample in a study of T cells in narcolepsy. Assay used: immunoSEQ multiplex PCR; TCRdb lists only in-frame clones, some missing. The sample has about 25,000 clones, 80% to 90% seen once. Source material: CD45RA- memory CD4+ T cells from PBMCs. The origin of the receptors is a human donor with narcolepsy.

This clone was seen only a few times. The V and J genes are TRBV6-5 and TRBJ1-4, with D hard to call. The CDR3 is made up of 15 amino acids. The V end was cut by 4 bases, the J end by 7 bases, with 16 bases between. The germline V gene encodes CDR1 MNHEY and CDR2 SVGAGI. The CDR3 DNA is TGTGCCAGCAGTTCTCAAGGATCCTTAAGTGAAAAACTGTTTTTT. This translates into CASSSQGSLSEKLFF.

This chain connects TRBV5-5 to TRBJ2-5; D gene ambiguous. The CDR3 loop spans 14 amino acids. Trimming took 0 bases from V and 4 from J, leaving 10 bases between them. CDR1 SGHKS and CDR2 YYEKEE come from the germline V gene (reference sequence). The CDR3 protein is CASSLAVRLETQYF. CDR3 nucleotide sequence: TGTGCCAGCAGCTTGGCCGTCAGACTAGAGACCCAGTACTTC.

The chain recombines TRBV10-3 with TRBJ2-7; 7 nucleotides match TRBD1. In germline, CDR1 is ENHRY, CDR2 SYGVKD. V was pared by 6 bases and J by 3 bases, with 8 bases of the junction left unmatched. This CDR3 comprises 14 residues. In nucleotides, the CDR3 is TGTGCCATCAGGGACAGGACAGAAAACTACGAGCAGTACTTC. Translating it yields CAIRDRTENYEQYF.

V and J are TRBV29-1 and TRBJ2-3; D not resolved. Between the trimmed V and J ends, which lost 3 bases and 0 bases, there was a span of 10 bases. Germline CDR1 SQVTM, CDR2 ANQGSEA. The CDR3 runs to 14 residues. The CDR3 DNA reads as TGCAGCGTTGACACCGGGCCTAGCACAGATACGCAGTATTTT. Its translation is CSVDTGPSTDTQYF.

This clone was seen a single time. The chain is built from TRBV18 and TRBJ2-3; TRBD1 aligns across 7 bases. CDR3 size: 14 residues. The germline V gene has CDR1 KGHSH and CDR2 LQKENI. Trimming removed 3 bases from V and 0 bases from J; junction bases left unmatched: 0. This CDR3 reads CASSPGQSTDTQYF. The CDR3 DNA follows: TGTGCCAGCTCACCGGGACAGAGCACAGATACGCAGTATTTT.

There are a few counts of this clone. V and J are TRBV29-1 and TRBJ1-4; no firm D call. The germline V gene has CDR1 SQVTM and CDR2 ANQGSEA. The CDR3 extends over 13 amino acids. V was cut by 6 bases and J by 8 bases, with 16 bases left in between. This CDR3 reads CSVLGVKSEKLFF. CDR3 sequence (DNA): TGCAGCGTCTTAGGAGTTAAAAGCGAAAAACTGTTTTTT.

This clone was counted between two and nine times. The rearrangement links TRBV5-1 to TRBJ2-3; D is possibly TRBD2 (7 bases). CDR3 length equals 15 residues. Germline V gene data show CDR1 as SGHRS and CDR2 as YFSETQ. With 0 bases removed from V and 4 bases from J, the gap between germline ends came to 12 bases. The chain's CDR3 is CASSLGLGGADTQYF. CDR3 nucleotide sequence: TGCGCCAGCAGCTTGGGTCTAGGGGGGGCAGATACGCAGTATTTT.

CDR3 in DNA: TGTGCCATCAGTGACCCCACAAGGGAACAGCCCCAGCATTTT. It translates to CAISDPTREQPQHF. The chain couples TRBV10-3 to TRBJ1-5; no clear D gene. The CDR3 runs 14 residues. Germline lookup yields CDR1 ENHRY and CDR2 SYGVKD. Trimming removed 3 bases from V and 7 bases from J, with 13 bases in between.

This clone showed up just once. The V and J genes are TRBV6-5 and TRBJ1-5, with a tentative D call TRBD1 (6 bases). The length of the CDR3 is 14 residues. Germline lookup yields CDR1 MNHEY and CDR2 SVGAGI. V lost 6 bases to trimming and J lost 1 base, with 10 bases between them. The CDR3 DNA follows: TGTGCCAGCAGATTACAGGGAAGCAATCAGCCCCAGCATTTT. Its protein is CASRLQGSNQPQHF.

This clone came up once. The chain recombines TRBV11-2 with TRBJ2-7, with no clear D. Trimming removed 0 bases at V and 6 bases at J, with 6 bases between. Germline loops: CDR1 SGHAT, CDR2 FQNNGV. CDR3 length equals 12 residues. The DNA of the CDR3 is TGTGCCAGCAGCTTAGATTGGGGCGAGCAGTACTTC. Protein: CASSLDWGEQYF.

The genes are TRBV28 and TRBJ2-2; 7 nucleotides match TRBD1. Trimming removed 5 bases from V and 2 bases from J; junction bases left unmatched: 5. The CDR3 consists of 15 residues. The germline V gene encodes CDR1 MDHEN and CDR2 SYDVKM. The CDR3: CASSTRQGNTGELFF. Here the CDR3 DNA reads TGTGCCAGCAGTACAAGACAGGGTAACACCGGGGAGCTGTTTTTT.

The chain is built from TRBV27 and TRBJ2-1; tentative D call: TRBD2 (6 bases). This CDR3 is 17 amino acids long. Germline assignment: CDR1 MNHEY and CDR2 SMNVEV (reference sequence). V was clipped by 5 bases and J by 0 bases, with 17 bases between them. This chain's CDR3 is CASSGGSAPSSYNEQFF. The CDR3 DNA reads TGTGCCAGCAGTGGGGGGTCGGCGCCGAGCTCCTACAATGAGCAGTTCTTC.

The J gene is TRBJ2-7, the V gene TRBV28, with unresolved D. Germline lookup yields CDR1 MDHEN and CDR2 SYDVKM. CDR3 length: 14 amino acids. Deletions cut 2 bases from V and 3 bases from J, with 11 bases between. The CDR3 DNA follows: TGTGCCAGCAGTTTACGCCAGGTCGGCTACGAGCAGTACTTC. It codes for CASSLRQVGYEQYF.

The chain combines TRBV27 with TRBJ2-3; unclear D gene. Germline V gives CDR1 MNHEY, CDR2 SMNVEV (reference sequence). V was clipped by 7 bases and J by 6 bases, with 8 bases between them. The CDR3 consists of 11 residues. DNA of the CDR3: TGTGCCAGCATAGGTGGGGATACGCAGTATTTT. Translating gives CASIGGDTQYF.

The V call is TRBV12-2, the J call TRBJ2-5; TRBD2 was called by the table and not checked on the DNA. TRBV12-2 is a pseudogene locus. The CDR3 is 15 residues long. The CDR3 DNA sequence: TGTGCAAGTCGCCTTTGCTTCGACTCGAAAGAGACCCAGTACTTC. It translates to CASRLCFDSKETQYF.

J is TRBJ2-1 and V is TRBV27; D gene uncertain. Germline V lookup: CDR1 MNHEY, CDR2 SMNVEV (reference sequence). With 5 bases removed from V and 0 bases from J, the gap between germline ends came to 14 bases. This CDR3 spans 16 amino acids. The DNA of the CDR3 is TGTGCCAGCAGTCAAGTTACATCCTACTCCTACAATGAGCAGTTCTTC. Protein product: CASSQVTSYSYNEQFF.

CDR3 protein: CASSLRSMGGSRNEQFF. The CDR3 DNA is TGTGCCAGCAGCTTACGAAGCATGGGAGGTAGCCGCAATGAGCAGTTCTTC. This sequence joins TRBV7-2 and TRBJ2-1, with D tentatively TRBD2 (6 bases). Germline V gene data show CDR1 as SGHTA and CDR2 as FQGNSA. V lost 2 bases, J lost 6 bases, and 20 bases lay in between. This CDR3 has 17 residues.

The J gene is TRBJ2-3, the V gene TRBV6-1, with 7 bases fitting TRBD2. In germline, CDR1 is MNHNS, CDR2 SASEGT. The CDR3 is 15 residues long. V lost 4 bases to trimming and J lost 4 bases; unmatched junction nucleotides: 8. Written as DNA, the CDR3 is TGTGCCAGCAGTGGGATGGCGGGAGTGGCAGATACGCAGTATTTT. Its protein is CASSGMAGVADTQYF.

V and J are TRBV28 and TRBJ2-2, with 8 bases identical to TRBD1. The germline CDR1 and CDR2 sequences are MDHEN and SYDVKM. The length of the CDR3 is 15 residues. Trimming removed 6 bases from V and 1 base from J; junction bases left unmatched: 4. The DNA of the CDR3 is TGTGCCAGCAGCTGGGGGACAGGGAACACCGGGGAGCTGTTTTTT. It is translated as CASSWGTGNTGELFF.

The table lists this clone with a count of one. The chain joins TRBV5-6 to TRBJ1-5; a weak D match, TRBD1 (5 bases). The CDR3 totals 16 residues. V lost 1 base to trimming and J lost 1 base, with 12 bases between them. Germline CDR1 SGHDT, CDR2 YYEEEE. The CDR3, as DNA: TGTGCCAGCAGCTTGTCAGGGATCGGCAGCAATCAGCCCCAGCATTTT. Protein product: CASSLSGIGSNQPQHF.